The 2 T cell receptor beta chains below were found in one sample sequenced in a study of beta chain features in type 1 diabetes. Overall study findings and caveats: Shortening that was moderate but significant affected the TCRB CDR3s of Type 1 diabetes patients in all four CD4+ subsets.

TCRB transcripts that were expressed got sequenced, as all of the isolated RNA had been reverse transcribed. TCRdb's table, derived via immunoSEQ multiplex PCR, lists solely in-frame clones and lacks some. The table records some 190,000 clones, approximately 8.1% of them present only once. These TCRs are of unknown antigen specificity. Material for sequencing was central memory CD4+ T cells from blood. The receptors originated from a young man with type 1 diabetes.

In the case of this clone: Different DNA sequences within this sample yield the same CDR3. The chain joins TRBV7-9 to TRBJ2-5; a weak D match, TRBD1 (6 bases). Deletions cut 1 base from V and 1 base from J, with 7 bases between. The CDR3 consists of 14 residues. Germline V lookup: CDR1 SEHNR, CDR2 FQNEAQ (reference sequence). The CDR3, as DNA: TGTGCCAGCAGCTTAGGCAGGGGCCAAGAGACCCAGTACTTC. It translates to CASSLGRGQETQYF.

The chain has TRBV7-2 and TRBJ2-7; TRBD2 agrees at 10 bases. CDR3 length: 14 residues. Germline trimming cut 6 bases from V and 5 bases from J; bases unmatched to any gene: 7. Looked up from germline, CDR1 is SGHTA and CDR2 is FQGNSA. CDR3 amino acids: CASSPSGGVDEQYF. CDR3 sequence (DNA): TGTGCCAGCAGTCCCAGCGGGGGGGTTGACGAGCAGTACTTC.